This is a list of T cell receptor beta chains from one sample in a study of blood T cell repertoires in COVID-19. Generated by immunoSEQ multiplex PCR, the TCRdb table keeps only in-frame clones and is missing some. In the table there are 200,000 to 300,000 clones, approximately 91% of which are singletons. The source material was peripheral blood. The receptors derive from a young adult with COVID-19, enrolled during active disease. The CDR3 runs from the conserved cysteine through the conserved F or W. A D gene is named only where the DNA matches it firmly. The size of a clone is reported for some rows only, either as once, few or many, or as a class for expanded clones.

V gene: TRBV24-1; clone size: -; D gene: TRBD2; J gene: TRBJ2-3; CDR3 protein: CATQPGGLAGVTDTQYF; CDR3 DNA: TGTGCCACCCAGCCGGGGGGACTAGCGGGAGTGACAGATACGCAGTATTTT
V gene: TRBV4-1; clone size: -; D gene: TRBD1; J gene: TRBJ2-2; CDR3 protein: CASSQGQGIVGELFF; CDR3 DNA: TGCGCCAGCAGCCAAGGACAGGGAATTGTCGGGGAGCTGTTTTTT
V gene: TRBV5-1; clone size: -; D gene: -; J gene: TRBJ1-6; CDR3 protein: CASRVLVEQPSYNSPLHF; CDR3 DNA: TGCGCCAGCAGGGTCTTGGTTGAACAACCCTCCTATAATTCACCCCTCCACTTT
V gene: TRBV3-1/TRBV3-2; clone size: once; D gene: -; J gene: TRBJ1-4; CDR3 protein: CASSPPGQGNEKLFF; CDR3 DNA: TGTGCCAGCAGCCCTCCGGGGCAGGGGAATGAAAAACTGTTTTTT
V gene: TRBV19; clone size: -; D gene: TRBD2; J gene: TRBJ2-1; CDR3 protein: CASSPGWLAGGDEQFF; CDR3 DNA: TGTGCCAGTAGTCCCGGGTGGCTAGCGGGAGGAGATGAGCAGTTCTTC
V gene: TRBV28; clone size: -; D gene: -; J gene: TRBJ1-4; CDR3 protein: CASSGRREKLFF; CDR3 DNA: TGTGCCAGCAGTGGGAGGCGTGAAAAACTGTTTTTT
V gene: TRBV30; clone size: -; D gene: -; J gene: TRBJ2-1; CDR3 protein: CAWSMAGRSYNEQFF; CDR3 DNA: TGTGCCTGGAGTATGGCGGGACGATCCTACAATGAGCAGTTCTTC
V gene: TRBV7-9; clone size: -; D gene: TRBD1; J gene: TRBJ2-7; CDR3 protein: CASSLGDRANEQYF; CDR3 DNA: TGTGCCAGCAGCTTAGGCGACAGGGCAAACGAGCAGTACTTC
V gene: TRBV5-6; clone size: -; D gene: -; J gene: TRBJ2-3; CDR3 protein: CASSLADRSPVVF; CDR3 DNA: TGTGCCAGCAGCTTGGCCGACAGGTCCCCGGTGGTTTTT
V gene: TRBV6-5; clone size: -; D gene: TRBD2; J gene: TRBJ2-1; CDR3 protein: CASTRLAGVVEQFF; CDR3 DNA: TGTGCCAGCACCCGCCTAGCGGGAGTAGTCGAGCAGTTCTTC
V gene: TRBV5-4; clone size: few; D gene: TRBD2; J gene: TRBJ2-3; CDR3 protein: CASSLSLTGGGTDTQYF; CDR3 DNA: TGTGCCAGCAGCTTATCCCTAACGGGAGGGGGCACAGATACGCAGTATTTT
V gene: TRBV3-1/TRBV3-2; clone size: -; D gene: -; J gene: TRBJ2-1; CDR3 protein: CASSQDVASANNEQFF; CDR3 DNA: TGTGCCAGCAGCCAAGATGTGGCTAGCGCAAACAATGAGCAGTTCTTC
V gene: TRBV5-8; clone size: -; D gene: TRBD2; J gene: TRBJ2-1; CDR3 protein: CASSQGTSSVNEQFF; CDR3 DNA: TGTGCCAGCAGCCAAGGGACTAGTTCAGTAAATGAGCAGTTCTTC
V gene: TRBV27; clone size: once; D gene: TRBD1; J gene: TRBJ2-7; CDR3 protein: CASSFMGQLKQYF; CDR3 DNA: TGTGCCAGCAGTTTTATGGGACAGTTAAAGCAGTACTTC